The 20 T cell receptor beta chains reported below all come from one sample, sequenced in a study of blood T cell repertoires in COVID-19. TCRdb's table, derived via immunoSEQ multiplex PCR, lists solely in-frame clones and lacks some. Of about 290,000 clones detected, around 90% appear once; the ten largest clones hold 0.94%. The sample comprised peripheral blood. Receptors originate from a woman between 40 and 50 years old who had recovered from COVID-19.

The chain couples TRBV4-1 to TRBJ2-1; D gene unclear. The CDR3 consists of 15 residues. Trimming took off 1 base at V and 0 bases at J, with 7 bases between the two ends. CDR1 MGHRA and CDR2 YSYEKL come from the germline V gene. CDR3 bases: TGCGCCAGCAGCCAAGTGCGGAGCTCCTACAATGAGCAGTTCTTC. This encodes CASSQVRSSYNEQFF.

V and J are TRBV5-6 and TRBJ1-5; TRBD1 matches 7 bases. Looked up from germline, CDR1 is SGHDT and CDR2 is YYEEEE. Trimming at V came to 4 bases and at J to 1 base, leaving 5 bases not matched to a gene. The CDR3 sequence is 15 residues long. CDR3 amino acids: CASSAQGFSNQPQHF. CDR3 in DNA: TGTGCCAGCAGCGCACAGGGGTTCAGCAATCAGCCCCAGCATTTT.

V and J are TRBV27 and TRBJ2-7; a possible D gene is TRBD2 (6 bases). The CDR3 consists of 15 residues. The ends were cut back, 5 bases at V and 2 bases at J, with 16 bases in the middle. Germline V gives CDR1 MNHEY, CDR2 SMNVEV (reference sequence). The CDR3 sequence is CASSTRDSPPYEQYF. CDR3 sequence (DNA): TGTGCCAGCAGTACCCGGGACTCCCCTCCCTACGAGCAGTACTTC.

CDR3 in amino acids: CASSEWSGRISGELFF. Here the CDR3 DNA reads TGTGCCAGCAGCGAATGGAGCGGGAGGATATCCGGGGAGCTGTTTTTT. The genes are TRBV5-4 and TRBJ2-2; TRBD2 matches 9 bases. CDR3 length equals 16 residues. Losses at the gene ends were 4 bases for V and 6 bases for J; bases not matched to a gene: 10. Looked up from germline, CDR1 is SGHNT and CDR2 is YYREEE (reference sequence). Based on the CDR3 plus reference TRBV5-4 and TRBJ2-2, the full variable domain is ETGVTQSPTHLIKTRGQQVTLRCSSQSGHNTVSWYQQALGQGPQFIFQYYREEENGRGNFPPRFSGLQFPNYSSELNVNALELDDSALYLCASSEWSGRISGELFFGEGSRLTVL.

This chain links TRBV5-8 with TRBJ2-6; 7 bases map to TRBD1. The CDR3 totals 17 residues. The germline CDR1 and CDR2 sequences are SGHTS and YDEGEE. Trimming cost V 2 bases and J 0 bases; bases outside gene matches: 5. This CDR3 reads CASSFQGQSSGANVLTF. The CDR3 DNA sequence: TGTGCCAGCAGCTTCCAGGGACAGAGCTCTGGGGCCAACGTCCTGACTTTC.

DNA of the CDR3: TGTGCCAGCAGCTCCGGACCGGGAGAGCAGTTCTTC. Protein: CASSSGPGEQFF. The rearrangement uses TRBV9 and TRBJ2-1; a possible D gene is TRBD2 (5 bases). The CDR3 has 12 residues. Trimming removed 4 bases at V and 10 bases at J, with 12 bases between. CDR1 is SGDLS and CDR2 is YYNGEE in the germline V gene.

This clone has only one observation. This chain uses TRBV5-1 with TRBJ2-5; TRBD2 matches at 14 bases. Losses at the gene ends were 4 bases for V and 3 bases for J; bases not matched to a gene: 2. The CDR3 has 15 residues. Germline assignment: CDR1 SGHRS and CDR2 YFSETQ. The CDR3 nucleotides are TGCGCCAGCAGCCAGGGACTAGCGGGGGAAGAGACCCAGTACTTC. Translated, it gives CASSQGLAGEETQYF.

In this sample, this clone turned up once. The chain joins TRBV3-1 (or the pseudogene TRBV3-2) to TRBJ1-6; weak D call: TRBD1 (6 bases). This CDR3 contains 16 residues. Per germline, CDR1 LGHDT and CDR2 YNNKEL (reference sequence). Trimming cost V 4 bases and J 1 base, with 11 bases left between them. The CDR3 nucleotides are TGTGCCAGCAGCCCCGACAGGACGTCCTATAATTCACCCCTCCACTTT. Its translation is CASSPDRTSYNSPLHF.

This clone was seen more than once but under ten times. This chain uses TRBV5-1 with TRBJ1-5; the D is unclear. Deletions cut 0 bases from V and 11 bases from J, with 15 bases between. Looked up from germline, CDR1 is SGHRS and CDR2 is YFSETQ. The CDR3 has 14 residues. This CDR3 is CASSLDPKKEAQHF. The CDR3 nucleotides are TGCGCCAGCAGCTTGGACCCAAAAAAAGAGGCCCAGCATTTT.

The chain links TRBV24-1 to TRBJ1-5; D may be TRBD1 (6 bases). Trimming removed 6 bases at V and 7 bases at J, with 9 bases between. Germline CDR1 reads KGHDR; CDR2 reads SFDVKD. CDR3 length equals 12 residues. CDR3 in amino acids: CATSRQGQPQHF. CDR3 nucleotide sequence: TGTGCCACCAGTAGGCAGGGGCAGCCCCAGCATTTT.

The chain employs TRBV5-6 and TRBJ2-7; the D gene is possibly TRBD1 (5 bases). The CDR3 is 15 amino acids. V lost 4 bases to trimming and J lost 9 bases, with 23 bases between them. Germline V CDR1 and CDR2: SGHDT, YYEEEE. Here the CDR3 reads CASSHDSPVATMQYF. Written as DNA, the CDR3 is TGTGCCAGCAGCCACGACAGCCCAGTGGCTACGATGCAGTACTTC.

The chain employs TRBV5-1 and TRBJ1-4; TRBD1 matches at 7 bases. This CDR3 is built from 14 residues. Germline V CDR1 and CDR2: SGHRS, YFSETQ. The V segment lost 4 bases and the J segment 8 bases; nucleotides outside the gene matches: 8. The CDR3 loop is CASSTTGVGEKLFF. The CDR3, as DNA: TGCGCCAGCAGCACCACAGGGGTAGGGGAAAAACTGTTTTTT.

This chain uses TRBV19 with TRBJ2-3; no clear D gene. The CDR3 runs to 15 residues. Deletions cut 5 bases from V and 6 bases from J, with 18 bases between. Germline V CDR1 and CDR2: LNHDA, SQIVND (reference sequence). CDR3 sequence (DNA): TGTGCCAGTAGTGTCCAAGTATCCGCCGCGGATACGCAGTATTTT. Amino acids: CASSVQVSAADTQYF.

The CDR3 nucleotides are TGTGCCAGTAGTCCTGCGGAGTACCAAGAGACCCAGTACTTC. Residues: CASSPAEYQETQYF. The chain recombines TRBV19 with TRBJ2-5; D is ambiguous. The CDR3 runs 14 residues. V lost 5 bases, J lost 0 bases, and 10 bases lay in between. Per the germline V gene, CDR1 is LNHDA and CDR2 is SQIVND (reference sequence).

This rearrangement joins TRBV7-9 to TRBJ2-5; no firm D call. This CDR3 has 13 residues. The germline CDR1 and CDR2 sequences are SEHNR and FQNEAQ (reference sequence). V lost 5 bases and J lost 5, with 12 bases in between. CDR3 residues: CASSPLTKETQYF. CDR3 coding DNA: TGTGCCAGCAGCCCGCTGACAAAGGAGACCCAGTACTTC.

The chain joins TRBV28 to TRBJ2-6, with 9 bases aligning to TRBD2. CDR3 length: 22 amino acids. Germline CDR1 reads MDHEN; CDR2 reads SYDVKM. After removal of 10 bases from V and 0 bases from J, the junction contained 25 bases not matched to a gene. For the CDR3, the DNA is TGTGCCACCCGATTACCGTTTGGAGGAGGAGCGGGAGGAGACTCTGGGGCCAACGTCCTGACTTTC. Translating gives CATRLPFGGGAGGDSGANVLTF. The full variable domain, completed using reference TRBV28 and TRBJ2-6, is DVKVTQSSRYLVKRTGEKVFLECVQDMDHENMFWYRQDPGLGLRLIYFSYDVKMKEKGDIPEGYSVSREKKERFSLILESASTNQTSMYLCATRLPFGGGAGGDSGANVLTFGAGSRLTVL.

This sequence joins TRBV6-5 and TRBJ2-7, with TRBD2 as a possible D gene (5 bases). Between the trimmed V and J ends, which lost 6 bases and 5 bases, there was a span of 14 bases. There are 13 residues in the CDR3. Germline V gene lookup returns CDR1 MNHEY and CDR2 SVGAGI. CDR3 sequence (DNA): TGTGCCAGCAGAAACCCGCGGGTGGACGAGCAGTACTTC. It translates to CASRNPRVDEQYF.

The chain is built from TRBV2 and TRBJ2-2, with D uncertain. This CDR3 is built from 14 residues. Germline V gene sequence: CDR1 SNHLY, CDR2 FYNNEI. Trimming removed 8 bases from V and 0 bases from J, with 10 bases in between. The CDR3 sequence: CASVYDTNTGELFF. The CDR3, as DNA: TGTGCCAGCGTCTATGACACGAACACCGGGGAGCTGTTTTTT.

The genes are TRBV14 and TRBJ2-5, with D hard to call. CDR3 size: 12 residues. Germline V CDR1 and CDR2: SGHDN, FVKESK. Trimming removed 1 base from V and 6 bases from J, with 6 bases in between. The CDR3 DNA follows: TGTGCCAGCAGCCAAGTCGCTAAGACCCAGTACTTC. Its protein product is CASSQVAKTQYF.

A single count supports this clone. This chain's CDR3 is CASSPSDQETQYF. CDR3 in DNA: TGTGCCAGCAGTCCCAGCGACCAAGAGACCCAGTACTTC. V usage is TRBV7-3 and J usage is TRBJ2-5; D is unresolved. Germline V CDR1 and CDR2: SGHTA, FQGTGA. The V end lost 6 bases, the J end lost 0 bases, and 8 bases lay between the germline ends. The length of the CDR3 is 13 residues.